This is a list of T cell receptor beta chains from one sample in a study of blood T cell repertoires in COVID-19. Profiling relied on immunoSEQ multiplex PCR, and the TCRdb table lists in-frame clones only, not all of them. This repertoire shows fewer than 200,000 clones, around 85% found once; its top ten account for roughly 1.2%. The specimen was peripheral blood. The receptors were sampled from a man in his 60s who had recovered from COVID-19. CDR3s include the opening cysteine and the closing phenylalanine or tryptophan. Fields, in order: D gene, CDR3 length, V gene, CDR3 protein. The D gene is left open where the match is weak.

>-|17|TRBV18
CASSPAVSGPGVYGYTF
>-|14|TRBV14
CASSQFTNSYEQYF
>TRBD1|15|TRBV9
CASSTMDRARGTQYF
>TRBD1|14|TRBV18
CASSPETGQDTQYF
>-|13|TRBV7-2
CASSLDRDTEAFF
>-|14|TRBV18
CASSPPYMSHEQYF
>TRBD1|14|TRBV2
CASSRQGAEYGYTF
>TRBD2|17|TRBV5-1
CASSLARTSGSTDTQYF
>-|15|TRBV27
CASSADPLGADTQYF
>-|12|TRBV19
CASSPQGAEQYF
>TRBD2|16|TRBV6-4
CASSDLAGAPYNEQFF
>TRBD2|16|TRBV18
CASSPRLAGDEETQYF
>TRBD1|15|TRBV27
CASSLRETGTYEQYF
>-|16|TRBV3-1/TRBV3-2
CASSRRSSSYNSPLHF
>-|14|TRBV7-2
CASSSTGSGTEAFF
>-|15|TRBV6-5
CASIPQAGPISPLHF
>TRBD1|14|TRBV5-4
CASSLPRQGTEAFF
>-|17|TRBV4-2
CASSQEGGANAYNEQFF
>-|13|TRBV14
CASSQQGYYGYTF
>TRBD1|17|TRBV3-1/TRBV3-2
CASSPRTGRSTNEKLFF
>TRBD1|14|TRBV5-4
CATHPHGQGNEQFF
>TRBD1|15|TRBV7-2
CASKPTSTGAYEQYF
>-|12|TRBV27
CASRQGNTEAFF
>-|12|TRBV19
CASSPGDYGYTF
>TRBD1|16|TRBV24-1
CATSDLVRGRADTQYF
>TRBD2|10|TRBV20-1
CSSGVYEQYF
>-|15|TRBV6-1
CASSENDLGRDEQYF
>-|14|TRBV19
CASSINSPSYGYTF
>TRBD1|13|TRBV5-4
CASSLQGINGYTF
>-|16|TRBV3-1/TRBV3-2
CASSQGSSPSSYEQYF
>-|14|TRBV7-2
CASSSGQIQETQYF
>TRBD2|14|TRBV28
CASRASGGFYEQYF
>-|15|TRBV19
CASSIGQGVADTQYF
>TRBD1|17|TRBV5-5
CASSLGTGGTTNEKLFF
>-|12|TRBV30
CAWSGTPYEQYF
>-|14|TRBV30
CAWSMGGVGNTIYF
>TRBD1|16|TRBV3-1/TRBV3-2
CASSHGAGGPRQPQHF
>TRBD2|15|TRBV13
CASSLRRETTDTQYF
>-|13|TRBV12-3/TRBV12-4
CASSLGHSDGYTF
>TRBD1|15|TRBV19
CASSSQDRGFSPLHF
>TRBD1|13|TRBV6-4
CASSTDRDQPQHF
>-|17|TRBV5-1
CASSLDPRRGIGSPLHF
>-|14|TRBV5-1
CASSSEGAPYEQYF